This entry features one T cell receptor beta chain sequence. The antigen is not known. The ends were cut back, 1 base at V and 1 base at J, with 4 bases in the middle. Germline V CDR1 and CDR2: SEHNR, FQNEAQ (reference sequence). This CDR3 has 13 amino acids. The repertoire was sequenced with immunoSEQ multiplex PCR; TCRdb's copy has only in-frame clones and lacks some. The sample lists 100,000 to 150,000 clones, about 91% occurring once. This sample is part of a study of Tregs in tolerant kidney transplant recipients. The study's findings and limits: The small number of patients limits these findings pending further validation. Activated donor B cell expansion appeared to reveal the most relevant donor-specific TCRbeta repertoire. This study did not directly address biological reproducibility.

This sequence was found in a human donor in good health. The chain employs TRBV7-9 and TRBJ1-1; D remains ambiguous. Source material: CD4+ T cells from blood. CDR3 nucleotides: TGTGCCAGCAGCTTAGTGGAGAACACTGAAGCTTTCTTT. Its protein is CASSLVENTEAFF.